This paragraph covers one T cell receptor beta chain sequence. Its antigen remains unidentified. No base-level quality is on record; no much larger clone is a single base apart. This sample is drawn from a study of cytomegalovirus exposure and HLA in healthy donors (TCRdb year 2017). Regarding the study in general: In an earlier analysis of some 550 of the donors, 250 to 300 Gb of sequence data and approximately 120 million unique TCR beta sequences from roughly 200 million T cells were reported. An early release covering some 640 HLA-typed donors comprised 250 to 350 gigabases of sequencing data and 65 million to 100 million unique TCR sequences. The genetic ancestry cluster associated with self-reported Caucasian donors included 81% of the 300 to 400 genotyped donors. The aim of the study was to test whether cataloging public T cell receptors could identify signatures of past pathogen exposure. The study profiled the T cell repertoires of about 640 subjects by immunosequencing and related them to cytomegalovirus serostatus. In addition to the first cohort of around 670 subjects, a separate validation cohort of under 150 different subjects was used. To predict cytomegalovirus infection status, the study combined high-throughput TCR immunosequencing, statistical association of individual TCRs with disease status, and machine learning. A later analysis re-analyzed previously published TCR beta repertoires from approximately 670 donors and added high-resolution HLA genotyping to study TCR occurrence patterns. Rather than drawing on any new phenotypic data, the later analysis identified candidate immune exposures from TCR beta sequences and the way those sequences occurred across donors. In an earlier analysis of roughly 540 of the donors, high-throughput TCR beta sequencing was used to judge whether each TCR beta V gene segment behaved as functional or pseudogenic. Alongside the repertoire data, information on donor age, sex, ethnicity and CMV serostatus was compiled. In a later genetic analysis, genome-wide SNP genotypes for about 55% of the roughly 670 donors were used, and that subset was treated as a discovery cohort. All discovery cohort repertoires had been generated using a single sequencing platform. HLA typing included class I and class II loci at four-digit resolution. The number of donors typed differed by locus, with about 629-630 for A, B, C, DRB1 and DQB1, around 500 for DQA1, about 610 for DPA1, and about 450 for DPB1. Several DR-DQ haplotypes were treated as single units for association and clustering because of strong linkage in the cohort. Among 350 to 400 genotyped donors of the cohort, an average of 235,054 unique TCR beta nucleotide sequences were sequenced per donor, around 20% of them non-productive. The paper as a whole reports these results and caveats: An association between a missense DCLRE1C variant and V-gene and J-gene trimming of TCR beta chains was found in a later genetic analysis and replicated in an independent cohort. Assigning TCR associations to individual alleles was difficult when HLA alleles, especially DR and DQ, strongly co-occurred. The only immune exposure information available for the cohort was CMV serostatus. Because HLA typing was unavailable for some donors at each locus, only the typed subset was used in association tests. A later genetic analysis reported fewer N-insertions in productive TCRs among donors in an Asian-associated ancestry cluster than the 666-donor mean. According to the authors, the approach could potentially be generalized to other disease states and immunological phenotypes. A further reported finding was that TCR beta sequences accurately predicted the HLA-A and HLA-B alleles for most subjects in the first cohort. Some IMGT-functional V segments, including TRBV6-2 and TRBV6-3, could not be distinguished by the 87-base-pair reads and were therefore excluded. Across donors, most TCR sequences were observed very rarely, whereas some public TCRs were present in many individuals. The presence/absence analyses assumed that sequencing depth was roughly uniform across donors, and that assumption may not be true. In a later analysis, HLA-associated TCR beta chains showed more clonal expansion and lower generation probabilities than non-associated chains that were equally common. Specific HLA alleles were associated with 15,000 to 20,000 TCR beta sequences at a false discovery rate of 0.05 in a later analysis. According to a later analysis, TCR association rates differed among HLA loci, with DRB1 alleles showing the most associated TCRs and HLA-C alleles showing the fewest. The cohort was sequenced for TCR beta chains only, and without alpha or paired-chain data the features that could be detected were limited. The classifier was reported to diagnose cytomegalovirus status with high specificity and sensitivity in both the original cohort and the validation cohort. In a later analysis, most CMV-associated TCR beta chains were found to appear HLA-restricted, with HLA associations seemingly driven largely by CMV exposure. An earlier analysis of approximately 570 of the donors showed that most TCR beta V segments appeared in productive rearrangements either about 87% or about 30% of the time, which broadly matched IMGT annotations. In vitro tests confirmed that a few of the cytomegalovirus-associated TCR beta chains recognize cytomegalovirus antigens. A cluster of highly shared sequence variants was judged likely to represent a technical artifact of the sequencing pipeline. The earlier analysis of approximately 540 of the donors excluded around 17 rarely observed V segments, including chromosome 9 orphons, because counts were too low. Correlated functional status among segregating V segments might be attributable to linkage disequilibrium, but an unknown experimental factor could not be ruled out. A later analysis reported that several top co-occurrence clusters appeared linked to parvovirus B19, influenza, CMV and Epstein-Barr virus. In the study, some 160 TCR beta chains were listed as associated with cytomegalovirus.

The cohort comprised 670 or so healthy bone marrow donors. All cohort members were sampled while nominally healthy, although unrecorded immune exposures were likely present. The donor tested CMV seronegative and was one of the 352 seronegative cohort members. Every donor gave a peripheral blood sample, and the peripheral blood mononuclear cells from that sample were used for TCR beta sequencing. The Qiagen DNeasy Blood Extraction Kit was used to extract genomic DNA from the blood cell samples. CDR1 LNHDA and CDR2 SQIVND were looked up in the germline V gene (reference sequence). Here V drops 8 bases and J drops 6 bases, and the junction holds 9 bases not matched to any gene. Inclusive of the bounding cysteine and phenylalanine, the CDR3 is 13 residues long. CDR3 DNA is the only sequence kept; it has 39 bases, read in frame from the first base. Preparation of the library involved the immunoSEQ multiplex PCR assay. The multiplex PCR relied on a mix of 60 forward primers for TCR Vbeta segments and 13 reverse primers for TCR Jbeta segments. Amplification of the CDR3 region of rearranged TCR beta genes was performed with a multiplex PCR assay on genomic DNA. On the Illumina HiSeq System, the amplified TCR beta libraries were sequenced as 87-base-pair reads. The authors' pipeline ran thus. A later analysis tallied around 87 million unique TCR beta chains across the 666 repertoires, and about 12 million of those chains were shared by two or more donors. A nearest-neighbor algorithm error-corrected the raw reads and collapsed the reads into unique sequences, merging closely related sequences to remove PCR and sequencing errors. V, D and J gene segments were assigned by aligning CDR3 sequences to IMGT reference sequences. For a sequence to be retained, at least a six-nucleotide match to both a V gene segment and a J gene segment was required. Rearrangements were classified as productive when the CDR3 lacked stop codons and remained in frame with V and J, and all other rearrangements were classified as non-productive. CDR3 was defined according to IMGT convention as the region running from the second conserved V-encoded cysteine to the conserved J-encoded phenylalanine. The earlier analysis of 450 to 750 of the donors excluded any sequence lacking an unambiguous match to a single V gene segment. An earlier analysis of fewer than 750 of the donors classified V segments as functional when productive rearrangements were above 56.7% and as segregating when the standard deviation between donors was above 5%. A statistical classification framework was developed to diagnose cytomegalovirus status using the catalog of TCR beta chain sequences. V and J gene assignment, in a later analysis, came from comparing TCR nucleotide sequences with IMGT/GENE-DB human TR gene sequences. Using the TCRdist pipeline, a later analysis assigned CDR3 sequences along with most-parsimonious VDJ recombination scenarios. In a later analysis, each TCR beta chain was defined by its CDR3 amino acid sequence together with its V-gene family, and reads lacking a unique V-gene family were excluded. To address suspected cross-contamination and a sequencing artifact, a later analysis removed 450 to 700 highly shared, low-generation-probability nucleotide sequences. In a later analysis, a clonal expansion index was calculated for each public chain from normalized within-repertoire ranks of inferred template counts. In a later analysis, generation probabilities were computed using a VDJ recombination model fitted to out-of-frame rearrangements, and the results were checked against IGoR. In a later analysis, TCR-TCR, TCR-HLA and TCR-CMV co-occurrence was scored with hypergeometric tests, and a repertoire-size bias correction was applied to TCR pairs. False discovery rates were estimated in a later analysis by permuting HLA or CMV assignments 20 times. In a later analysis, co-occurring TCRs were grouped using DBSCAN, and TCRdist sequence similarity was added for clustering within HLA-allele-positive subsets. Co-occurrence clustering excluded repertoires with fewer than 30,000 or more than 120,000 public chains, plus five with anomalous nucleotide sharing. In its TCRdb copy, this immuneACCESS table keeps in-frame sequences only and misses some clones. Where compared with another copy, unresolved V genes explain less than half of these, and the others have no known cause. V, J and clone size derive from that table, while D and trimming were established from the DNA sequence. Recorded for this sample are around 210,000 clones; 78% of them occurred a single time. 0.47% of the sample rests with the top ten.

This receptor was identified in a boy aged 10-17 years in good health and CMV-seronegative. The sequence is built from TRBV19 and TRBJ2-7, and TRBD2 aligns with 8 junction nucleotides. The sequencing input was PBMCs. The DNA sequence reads TGTGCCAGTTCTTTAGCGGGAAGCTCCGAGCAGTACTTC. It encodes CASSLAGSSEQYF.